This T cell receptor beta chain derives from a study of blood T cells in healthy people across ages. Together with a sample-barcoded 5' primer, a J-beta primer mix was included in a second PCR lasting about 6 to 11 cycles. One entry per CDR3 protein results from TCRdb running MiXCR on the 5' RACE reads. Of hundreds of thousands of distinct CDR3 sequences listed, roughly 50% are singletons. Per the germline V gene, CDR1 is SNHLY and CDR2 is FYNNEI. This CDR3 has 14 amino acids. The J segment lost 7 bases and the V segment lost 6 bases, leaving 9 bases of the junction unmatched. This TCR was recovered from a man aged 60-69 years in good health. The J gene is TRBJ2-7, the V gene TRBV2, with TRBD2 matching over 10 bases. The material sequenced was blood. CDR3 sequence reads: CASSLASGGGEQYF. The CDR3 nucleotides read TGTGCCAGCAGCCTGGCTAGCGGGGGTGGAGAGCAGTACTTC.